The sequence of this T cell receptor (beta chain) was determined in a study of T cells in Graves' hyperthyroidism and ophthalmopathy (dated by TCRdb to between 2019 and 2020). Background on the whole study: To identify TCR V-J signatures that set the groups apart, the researchers used a discovery cohort of more than 95 patients, made up of 40 to 45 with Graves' ophthalmopathy and 57 with stable Graves' hyperthyroidism. TCR Vbeta CDR3 sequencing of 135 peripheral blood samples (around 45 ophthalmopathy, 75 to 80 hyperthyroidism and 17 progressor patients) is reported in the paper. In six Graves' hyperthyroidism patients, the study also compared T-cell repertoires from thyroid tissue with T-cell repertoires from blood. Prospective prediction of ophthalmopathy was tested in an independent validation cohort consisting of some 19 hyperthyroidism patients and more than 15 patients who later progressed to ophthalmopathy. The 100 or so discovery patients were randomly divided into training and test sets at a 7:3 ratio. After blood sampling, hyperthyroidism patients were treated with methimazole at a starting dose of 30 mg daily, and ophthalmopathy patients were treated with high-dose intravenous methylprednisolone.

Remarks on this clonotype: Its cognate antigen has yet to be identified. Qualities for individual bases were not recorded, and no much larger clone is one base off.

Beyond this particular receptor, the publication reports: Blood samples also contained most of the expanded thyroid clonotypes (frequency above 0.001), which suggests that blood repertoires may reflect thyroid immune responses. No statistical method was used to fix the sample size in advance, and group allocation was not hidden from the investigators. In validation, the model predicted progression to ophthalmopathy a median of about 6.8 months before onset, with about 64% sensitivity and around 76% specificity. A 13 V-J signature model separated ophthalmopathy from stable hyperthyroidism, with 87.88% sensitivity and about 81% specificity in cross-validation and 80%/75% in testing.

CDR1 and CDR2 are drawn from the germline V gene: ENHRY, SYGVKD. The CDR3, cysteine through phenylalanine, is 15 amino acids long. The entry retains the CDR3 DNA only, 45 bases that are in frame from base 1. Trimmed from V: 3 bases; trimmed from J: 5 bases; junction bases lacking a gene match: 8. Amplification of TCR beta CDR3 regions was carried out from RNA transcripts. For the first round of RT-PCR on the TCR CDR3, the HTBI primer set was used together with the Qiagen OneStep RT-PCR kit. The libraries were constructed in a second round of multiplex PCR and then size-selected and purified. Paired-end sequencing of the libraries was performed with 100 bp reads on an Illumina HiSeq2000. In the original analysis: SOAPnuke was used to process the raw data, throwing out any read that contained adapters or uncalled bases, had a mean Phred below 15, or lacked an exact constant-primer or identifier match. High-quality paired reads were merged with COPE v1.2.5, and unique nucleotide sequences were defined as clonotypes. Clonotypes were aligned to IMGT TRBV, TRBD and TRBJ reference segments using MiTCR v1.1. Only V-J combinations with frequency above 0.0001, covering 99% to 99.2% of repertoires, were analysed. A TCS score was defined as the ratio between F50 (clonal expansion) and ExV (chaos), using BLOSUM62-based TCRdist between CDR3 peptides within each V-J. Welch's t-statistics and random forest reduced approximately 520 V-J features to 10 to 15, which were used in a naive Bayes classifier (R e1071). Thyroid-blood repertoire similarity was quantified with the Morisita-Horn index. TCRdb reanalyzed the raw reads on its own, using fastp at Q25 for trimming and MiXCR for clone calling, and kept in-frame beta chains. When rows share a CDR3 protein, they turn into one entry using the most common DNA and genes. The V and J calls reflect TCRdb's pipeline rather than the authors' work. The sample contains about 46,000 distinct CDR3 sequences, 49% of them found a single time. The ten top clones hold roughly 32% of the sample.

Graves' hyperthyroidism was defined as stable when no progression to ophthalmopathy occurred over 18 months of follow-up. Hyperthyroidism patients were newly diagnosed, had a disease duration of under 2 months, and were aged 18 to 65 years. Any patient with an uncontrolled infection, another autoimmune disease, pregnancy or lactation was excluded. Clinical symptoms, serum thyroxine and TRAb, thyroid ultrasound, and orbital computed tomography formed the basis for the diagnoses. Total RNA was extracted using Trizol reagent, and RNA quality was assessed on an Agilent 2100 Bioanalyzer. Sequencing was performed on peripheral blood or thyroid tissue (not recorded which). The chain is made from TRBV10-3 and TRBJ2-7; 9 middle bases align to TRBD2. The receptor was isolated from a woman aged 45-60 years with Graves' hyperthyroidism. In nucleotide form, the sequence is TGTGCCATCAGTGACCAGGGGACTAGCAGGGACGAGCAGTACTTC. It specifies CAISDQGTSRDEQYF.